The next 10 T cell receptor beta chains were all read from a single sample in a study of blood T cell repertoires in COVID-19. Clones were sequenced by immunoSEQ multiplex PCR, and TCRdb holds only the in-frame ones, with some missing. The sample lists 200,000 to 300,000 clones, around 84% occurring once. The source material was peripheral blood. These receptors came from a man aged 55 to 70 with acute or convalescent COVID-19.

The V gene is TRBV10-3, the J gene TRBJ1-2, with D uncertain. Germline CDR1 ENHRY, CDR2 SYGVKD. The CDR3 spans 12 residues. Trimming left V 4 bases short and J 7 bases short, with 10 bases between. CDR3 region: CAISGAGFGYTF. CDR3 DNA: TGTGCCATCAGTGGGGCGGGGTTTGGCTACACCTTC.

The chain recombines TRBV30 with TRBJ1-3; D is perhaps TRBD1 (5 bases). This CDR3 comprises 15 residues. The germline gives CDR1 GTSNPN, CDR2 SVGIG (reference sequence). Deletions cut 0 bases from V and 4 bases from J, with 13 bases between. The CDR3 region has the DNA TGTGCCTGGAGTGTACTTAGGACAAGGGGAAACACCATATATTTT. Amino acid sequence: CAWSVLRTRGNTIYF.

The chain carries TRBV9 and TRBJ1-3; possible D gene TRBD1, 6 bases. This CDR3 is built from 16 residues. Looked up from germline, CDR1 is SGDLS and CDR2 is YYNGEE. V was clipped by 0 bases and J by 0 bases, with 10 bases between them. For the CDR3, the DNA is TGTGCCAGCAGCGTAGGAGGACAGCCCTCTGGAAACACCATATATTTT. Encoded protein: CASSVGGQPSGNTIYF.

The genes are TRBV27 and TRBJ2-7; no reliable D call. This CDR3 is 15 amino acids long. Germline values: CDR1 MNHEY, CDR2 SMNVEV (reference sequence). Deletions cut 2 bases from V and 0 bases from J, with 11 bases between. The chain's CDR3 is CASSLAGLSSYEQYF. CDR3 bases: TGTGCCAGCAGTTTAGCAGGCCTAAGCTCCTACGAGCAGTACTTC.

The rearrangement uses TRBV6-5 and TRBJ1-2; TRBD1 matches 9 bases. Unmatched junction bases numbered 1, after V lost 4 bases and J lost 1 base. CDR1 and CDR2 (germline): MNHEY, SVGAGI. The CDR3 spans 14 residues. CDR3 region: CASSWGQGNYGYTF. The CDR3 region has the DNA TGTGCCAGCAGTTGGGGACAGGGTAACTATGGCTACACCTTC.

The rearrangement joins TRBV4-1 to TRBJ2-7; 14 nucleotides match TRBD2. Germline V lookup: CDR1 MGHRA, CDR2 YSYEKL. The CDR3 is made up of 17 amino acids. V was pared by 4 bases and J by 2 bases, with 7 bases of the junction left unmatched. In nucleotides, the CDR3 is TGCGCCAGCAGCCCGGGGACTAGCGGGGGTCTGACCTACGAGCAGTACTTC. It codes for CASSPGTSGGLTYEQYF.

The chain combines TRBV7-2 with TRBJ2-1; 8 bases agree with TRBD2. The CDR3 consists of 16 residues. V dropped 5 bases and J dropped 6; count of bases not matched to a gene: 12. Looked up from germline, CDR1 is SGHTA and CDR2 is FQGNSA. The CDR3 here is CASSGTGTRLANEQFF. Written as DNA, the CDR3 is TGTGCCAGCAGCGGAACCGGGACTAGGCTGGCCAATGAGCAGTTCTTC.

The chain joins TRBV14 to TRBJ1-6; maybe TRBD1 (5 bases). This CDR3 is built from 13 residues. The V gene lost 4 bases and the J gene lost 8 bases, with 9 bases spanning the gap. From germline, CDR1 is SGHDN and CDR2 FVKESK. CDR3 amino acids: CASSPRVDSPLHF. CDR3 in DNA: TGTGCCAGCAGCCCCAGGGTGGATTCACCCCTCCACTTT.

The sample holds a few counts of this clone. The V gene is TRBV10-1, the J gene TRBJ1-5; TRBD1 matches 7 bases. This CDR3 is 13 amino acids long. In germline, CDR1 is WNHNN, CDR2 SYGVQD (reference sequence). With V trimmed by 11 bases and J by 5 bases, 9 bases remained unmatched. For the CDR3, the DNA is TGCGCCGGTGGGACAGCGGTCCATCAGCCCCAGCATTTT. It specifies CAGGTAVHQPQHF.

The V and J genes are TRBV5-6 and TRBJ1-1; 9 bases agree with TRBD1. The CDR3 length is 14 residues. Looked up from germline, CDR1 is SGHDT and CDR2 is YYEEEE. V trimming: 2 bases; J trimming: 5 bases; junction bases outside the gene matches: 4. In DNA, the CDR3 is TGTGCCAGCAGCTTAGGGACAGGGACGACTGAAGCTTTCTTT. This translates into CASSLGTGTTEAFF.